Listed below are T cell receptor beta chains from one sample, sequenced in a study of blood T cell repertoires in COVID-19. TCRdb's copy holds only in-frame clones and misses some; the assay was immunoSEQ multiplex PCR. The sample yields 150,000 to 160,000 clones, over 75% seen once. The sample comprised peripheral blood. The receptors come from a woman aged 40 to 50 with acute or convalescent COVID-19. The CDR3 runs from the conserved cysteine through the conserved F or W. A D gene is named only where the DNA matches it firmly. Clone size is shown for a subset of rows, as once, few, many or a class of expanded clone.

V gene: TRBV27
J gene: TRBJ2-3
clone size: NA
D gene: NA
CDR3 protein: CASSLSPPTSPLRSTQYF
CDR3 DNA: TGTGCCAGCAGTTTATCCCCTCCTACTAGCCCCCTCCGAAGTACGCAGTATTTT

V gene: TRBV19
J gene: TRBJ1-3
clone size: once
D gene: NA
CDR3 protein: CASSWTVSGNTIYF
CDR3 DNA: TGTGCCAGTAGTTGGACAGTCTCTGGAAACACCATATATTTT

V gene: TRBV19
J gene: TRBJ2-1
clone size: NA
D gene: TRBD1
CDR3 protein: CASSRDRVAYEQFF
CDR3 DNA: TGTGCCAGTAGCAGGGACAGGGTTGCTTATGAGCAGTTCTTC

V gene: TRBV19
J gene: TRBJ2-1
clone size: NA
D gene: TRBD2
CDR3 protein: CASSMTTSGYNEQFF
CDR3 DNA: TGTGCCAGTAGTATGACTACTAGCGGTTACAATGAGCAGTTCTTC

V gene: TRBV19
J gene: TRBJ2-7
clone size: few
D gene: TRBD1
CDR3 protein: CASSMGTGIYEQYF
CDR3 DNA: TGTGCCAGTAGTATGGGGACAGGTATCTACGAGCAGTACTTC

V gene: TRBV29-1
J gene: TRBJ2-3
clone size: NA
D gene: TRBD2
CDR3 protein: CSVEASGALGDTQYF
CDR3 DNA: TGCAGCGTTGAGGCTAGCGGGGCCCTCGGGGATACGCAGTATTTT

V gene: TRBV9
J gene: TRBJ2-2
clone size: NA
D gene: NA
CDR3 protein: CASSVPPGGAFDTGELFF
CDR3 DNA: TGTGCCAGCAGCGTACCCCCGGGGGGCGCTTTTGACACCGGGGAGCTGTTTTTT

V gene: TRBV27
J gene: TRBJ2-3
clone size: NA
D gene: TRBD2
CDR3 protein: CASSSLQLAGGRDTQYF
CDR3 DNA: TGTGCCAGCAGTTCTCTACAACTAGCGGGGGGCCGTGATACGCAGTATTTT

V gene: TRBV20-1
J gene: TRBJ1-2
clone size: NA
D gene: NA
CDR3 protein: CRTYGYTF
CDR3 DNA: TGCAGAACTTATGGCTACACCTTC

V gene: TRBV24-1
J gene: TRBJ1-2
clone size: once
D gene: NA
CDR3 protein: CATLDSNYGYTF
CDR3 DNA: TGTGCCACCCTCGACAGTAACTATGGCTACACCTTC

V gene: TRBV4-1
J gene: TRBJ1-6
clone size: once
D gene: NA
CDR3 protein: CASSQEEGSYSPLHF
CDR3 DNA: TGCGCCAGCAGCCAAGAGGAGGGGTCGTATTCACCCCTCCACTTT

V gene: TRBV28
J gene: TRBJ2-2
clone size: NA
D gene: NA
CDR3 protein: CASNPGVAGELFF
CDR3 DNA: TGTGCCAGCAATCCGGGGGTGGCCGGGGAGCTGTTTTTT

V gene: TRBV3-1/TRBV3-2
J gene: TRBJ2-7
clone size: NA
D gene: TRBD2
CDR3 protein: CASSTSESYEQYF
CDR3 DNA: TGTGCCAGCAGCACTAGCGAGTCCTACGAGCAGTACTTC

V gene: TRBV3-1/TRBV3-2
J gene: TRBJ2-7
clone size: once
D gene: TRBD2
CDR3 protein: CASSKAGGGSYEQYF
CDR3 DNA: TGTGCCAGCAGCAAAGCGGGAGGGGGTAGCTACGAGCAGTACTTC

V gene: TRBV7-9
J gene: TRBJ2-7
clone size: few
D gene: TRBD1
CDR3 protein: CASSLSTGSHEQYF
CDR3 DNA: TGTGCCAGCAGCTTATCGACAGGGTCTCACGAGCAGTACTTC

V gene: TRBV27
J gene: TRBJ2-7
clone size: NA
D gene: NA
CDR3 protein: CASSLFLAASSYEQYF
CDR3 DNA: TGTGCCAGCAGTTTATTCTTAGCGGCGAGCTCCTACGAGCAGTACTTC

V gene: TRBV4-1
J gene: TRBJ1-5
clone size: once
D gene: TRBD1
CDR3 protein: CASSHELQGNQPQHF
CDR3 DNA: TGCGCCAGCAGCCACGAGCTACAGGGGAATCAGCCCCAGCATTTT

V gene: TRBV3-1/TRBV3-2
J gene: TRBJ1-1
clone size: NA
D gene: NA
CDR3 protein: CASSLPQGRAEAFF
CDR3 DNA: TGTGCCAGCAGCCTGCCGCAGGGGAGGGCTGAAGCTTTCTTT

V gene: TRBV2
J gene: TRBJ1-4
clone size: NA
D gene: NA
CDR3 protein: CASRKTAATNEKLFF
CDR3 DNA: TGTGCCAGTAGGAAGACAGCCGCAACTAATGAAAAACTGTTTTTT

V gene: TRBV9
J gene: TRBJ2-3
clone size: NA
D gene: TRBD1
CDR3 protein: CASSAHRGSGDTQYF
CDR3 DNA: TGTGCCAGCAGCGCCCACAGGGGGTCCGGAGATACGCAGTATTTT

V gene: TRBV19
J gene: TRBJ1-1
clone size: NA
D gene: NA
CDR3 protein: CASSMTAEAFF
CDR3 DNA: TGTGCCAGTAGTATGACAGCTGAAGCTTTCTTT

V gene: TRBV5-1
J gene: TRBJ1-6
clone size: NA
D gene: TRBD1
CDR3 protein: CASSLVGQGTYNSPLHF
CDR3 DNA: TGCGCCAGCAGCTTGGTCGGACAGGGGACCTATAATTCACCCCTCCACTTT

V gene: TRBV3-1/TRBV3-2
J gene: TRBJ2-1
clone size: NA
D gene: TRBD2
CDR3 protein: CASSLSRLALLTSRLYNEQFF
CDR3 DNA: TGTGCCAGCAGCCTTAGTCGGCTGGCGCTCTTGACTAGCAGGTTATACAATGAGCAGTTCTTC

V gene: TRBV27
J gene: TRBJ1-1
clone size: once
D gene: TRBD1
CDR3 protein: CASSFTGGPEAFF
CDR3 DNA: TGTGCCAGCAGTTTTACAGGGGGCCCTGAAGCTTTCTTT

V gene: TRBV6-5
J gene: TRBJ1-5
clone size: NA
D gene: NA
CDR3 protein: CASTTTYGGDQPQHF
CDR3 DNA: TGTGCCAGCACCACCACGTATGGGGGGGATCAGCCCCAGCATTTT

V gene: TRBV7-9
J gene: TRBJ2-3
clone size: NA
D gene: TRBD1
CDR3 protein: CASRYGETGFTDTQYF
CDR3 DNA: TGTGCCAGCCGGTATGGGGAGACAGGGTTCACAGATACGCAGTATTTT

V gene: TRBV10-3
J gene: TRBJ1-5
clone size: few
D gene: TRBD1
CDR3 protein: CAISATGGSNQPQHF
CDR3 DNA: TGTGCCATCAGTGCCACAGGGGGCTCTAATCAGCCCCAGCATTTT

V gene: TRBV2
J gene: TRBJ2-5
clone size: NA
D gene: NA
CDR3 protein: CASRTGETQYF
CDR3 DNA: TGTGCCAGCAGAACGGGAGAGACCCAGTACTTC

V gene: TRBV7-9
J gene: TRBJ2-1
clone size: NA
D gene: NA
CDR3 protein: CASSLLKDIFFYNEQFF
CDR3 DNA: TGTGCCAGCAGCTTACTGAAGGACATTTTCTTCTACAATGAGCAGTTCTTC

V gene: TRBV7-2
J gene: TRBJ1-4
clone size: NA
D gene: NA
CDR3 protein: CASSLDPAGEKLFF
CDR3 DNA: TGTGCCAGCAGCTTAGATCCGGCGGGGGAAAAACTGTTTTTT

V gene: TRBV11-3
J gene: TRBJ1-1
clone size: NA
D gene: NA
CDR3 protein: CASSTDRNTEAFF
CDR3 DNA: TGTGCCAGCAGCACGGACAGAAACACTGAAGCTTTCTTT

V gene: TRBV2
J gene: TRBJ2-5
clone size: NA
D gene: NA
CDR3 protein: CASSEGQGRGTQYF
CDR3 DNA: TGTGCCAGCAGTGAAGGGCAGGGAAGGGGGACCCAGTACTTC

V gene: TRBV5-4
J gene: TRBJ2-7
clone size: NA
D gene: TRBD1
CDR3 protein: CASSPGQGRYEQYF
CDR3 DNA: TGTGCCAGCAGCCCGGGACAGGGTCGGTACGAGCAGTACTTC

V gene: TRBV2
J gene: TRBJ2-5
clone size: NA
D gene: NA
CDR3 protein: CASSTSGFQETQYF
CDR3 DNA: TGTGCCAGCAGCACGAGCGGCTTCCAAGAGACCCAGTACTTC

V gene: TRBV27
J gene: TRBJ2-7
clone size: NA
D gene: NA
CDR3 protein: CASSLGQRAYEQYF
CDR3 DNA: TGTGCCAGCAGTTTAGGACAGAGAGCCTACGAGCAGTACTTC

V gene: TRBV27
J gene: TRBJ2-1
clone size: once
D gene: TRBD1
CDR3 protein: CASSSRDRENEQFF
CDR3 DNA: TGTGCCAGCAGTTCCCGGGACAGGGAAAATGAGCAGTTCTTC

V gene: TRBV5-4
J gene: TRBJ2-7
clone size: NA
D gene: TRBD2
CDR3 protein: CATRLAGSYEQYF
CDR3 DNA: TGTGCCACCCGACTAGCGGGATCTTACGAGCAGTACTTC

V gene: TRBV28
J gene: TRBJ2-7
clone size: NA
D gene: NA
CDR3 protein: CASGVIGRWGGQSYEQYF
CDR3 DNA: TGTGCCAGCGGCGTTATTGGCCGCTGGGGGGGACAATCCTACGAGCAGTACTTC

V gene: TRBV19
J gene: TRBJ1-4
clone size: NA
D gene: TRBD1
CDR3 protein: CASSKTTGGFSKTEKLFF
CDR3 DNA: TGTGCCAGTAGTAAAACTACAGGGGGGTTTTCAAAAACTGAAAAACTGTTTTTT

V gene: TRBV19
J gene: TRBJ2-2
clone size: NA
D gene: NA
CDR3 protein: CASSNRAGTNTGELFF
CDR3 DNA: TGTGCCAGTAGTAACAGGGCGGGCACGAACACCGGGGAGCTGTTTTTT

V gene: TRBV12-5
J gene: TRBJ2-1
clone size: NA
D gene: TRBD1
CDR3 protein: CASGPAGQGVHNEQFF
CDR3 DNA: TGTGCTAGTGGTCCCGCGGGACAGGGGGTACACAATGAGCAGTTCTTC

V gene: TRBV2
J gene: TRBJ2-1
clone size: NA
D gene: NA
CDR3 protein: CASSETPHSSYNEQFF
CDR3 DNA: TGTGCCAGCAGTGAAACCCCTCATAGCTCCTACAATGAGCAGTTCTTC

V gene: TRBV6-5
J gene: TRBJ2-3
clone size: NA
D gene: TRBD2
CDR3 protein: CASSPREGPDTQYF
CDR3 DNA: TGTGCCAGCAGTCCGAGGGAGGGGCCAGATACGCAGTATTTT

V gene: TRBV7-9
J gene: TRBJ2-7
clone size: NA
D gene: TRBD1
CDR3 protein: CASSFTGTGGEQYF
CDR3 DNA: TGTGCCAGCAGCTTCACCGGGACAGGGGGCGAGCAGTACTTC

V gene: TRBV27
J gene: TRBJ1-4
clone size: once
D gene: NA
CDR3 protein: CASSLRGVSEKLFF
CDR3 DNA: TGTGCCAGCAGTTTACGGGGGGTCAGTGAAAAACTGTTTTTT

V gene: TRBV12-3/TRBV12-4
J gene: TRBJ1-2
clone size: once
D gene: TRBD1
CDR3 protein: CASSLTGDYGYTF
CDR3 DNA: TGTGCCAGCAGTCTAACAGGGGACTATGGCTACACCTTC

V gene: TRBV5-1
J gene: TRBJ2-1
clone size: NA
D gene: TRBD2
CDR3 protein: CASSPGRLAGGLGNEQFF
CDR3 DNA: TGCGCCAGCAGCCCGGGAAGACTAGCGGGGGGGCTAGGCAATGAGCAGTTCTTC

V gene: TRBV19
J gene: TRBJ2-1
clone size: NA
D gene: TRBD2
CDR3 protein: CATSSGGPANEQFF
CDR3 DNA: TGTGCCACGTCAAGCGGGGGGCCTGCAAATGAGCAGTTCTTC

V gene: TRBV2
J gene: TRBJ1-5
clone size: once
D gene: NA
CDR3 protein: CASRAVGRGDNQPQHF
CDR3 DNA: TGTGCCAGCAGAGCTGTCGGGAGGGGCGATAATCAGCCCCAGCATTTT

V gene: TRBV14
J gene: TRBJ2-3
clone size: NA
D gene: TRBD2
CDR3 protein: CASSQFPPSGRATDTQYF
CDR3 DNA: TGTGCCAGCAGCCAATTCCCCCCTAGCGGGAGGGCAACAGATACGCAGTATTTT

V gene: TRBV18
J gene: TRBJ2-2
clone size: NA
D gene: NA
CDR3 protein: CASSPPGGVRTGELFF
CDR3 DNA: TGTGCCAGCTCACCACCGGGCGGGGTGAGGACCGGGGAGCTGTTTTTT

V gene: TRBV27
J gene: TRBJ2-7
clone size: NA
D gene: TRBD1
CDR3 protein: CASSPYRGPYEQYF
CDR3 DNA: TGTGCCAGCAGTCCCTACAGGGGACCCTACGAGCAGTACTTC

V gene: TRBV30
J gene: TRBJ1-1
clone size: NA
D gene: NA
CDR3 protein: CAWSGGGYTEAFF
CDR3 DNA: TGTGCCTGGAGTGGTGGGGGCTACACTGAAGCTTTCTTT

V gene: TRBV28
J gene: TRBJ1-3
clone size: NA
D gene: NA
CDR3 protein: CASSLEGWRNTIYF
CDR3 DNA: TGTGCCAGCAGTTTAGAAGGTTGGAGGAACACCATATATTTT

V gene: TRBV3-1/TRBV3-2
J gene: TRBJ1-4
clone size: NA
D gene: TRBD1
CDR3 protein: CASRSRDRGSTNEKLFF
CDR3 DNA: TGTGCCAGCAGAAGCCGGGACAGGGGGTCTACTAATGAAAAACTGTTTTTT